Listed below are T cell receptor beta chains from one sample, sequenced in a study of blood T cell repertoires in COVID-19. TCRdb's copy holds only in-frame clones and misses some; the assay was immunoSEQ multiplex PCR. The sample contains 150,000 to 200,000 clones, 80% to 85% of which appear only once. The sample comprised peripheral blood. Receptor source: a human donor with acute or convalescent COVID-19. The donor label of this sample is uncertain. The CDR3 runs from the conserved cysteine through the conserved F or W. A D gene is named only where the DNA matches it firmly. Clone size is shown for a subset of rows, as once, few, many or a class of expanded clone.

TRBV7-4,TRBD1,NA,CASSPNRGSPFSATNEKLFF
TRBV10-3,TRBD1,NA,CAINPSGQGPTEAFF
TRBV5-1,TRBD1,few,CASSPDGTGGYTF
TRBV7-8,TRBD2,once,CASIETSGSAITDTQYF
TRBV2,NA,NA,CASSIKTVSNEKLFF
TRBV5-1,NA,NA,CASRRREDNSPLHF
TRBV25-1,NA,NA,CASSADTGNYGYTF
TRBV6-4,NA,NA,CASSASSTDTQYF
TRBV5-4,NA,NA,CASSPLVAYNEQFF
TRBV27,NA,NA,CASSFHTGSEQFF
TRBV6-5,NA,NA,CASSSGDSNQPQHF
TRBV27,NA,few,CASSRGYTGDYGYTF
TRBV5-1,NA,NA,CASSPTAENTEAFF
TRBV7-8,NA,NA,CASSPGQFYEQYF
TRBV7-3,TRBD2,NA,CASSPQAREGYNEQFF
TRBV3-1/TRBV3-2,NA,NA,CASSQGGLPHNEQFF
TRBV19,TRBD1,NA,CASSTRQGSGNTIYF
TRBV28,TRBD1,NA,CASSPRQAGGRQPQHF
TRBV30,NA,NA,CAWSVGAGINEKLFF
TRBV3-1/TRBV3-2,TRBD1,NA,CASSLQGSGEQYF
TRBV19,NA,NA,CASRGSSYEQYF
TRBV27,NA,NA,CASSSPGSGEQYF
TRBV28,TRBD1,few,CASSLTNRGSTETQYF
TRBV6-5,NA,NA,CASSYSSGSSYEQYF
TRBV14,TRBD1,NA,CASSQWDRGRPSPRIDTQYF
TRBV6-5,NA,NA,CASSSAGRTEAFF